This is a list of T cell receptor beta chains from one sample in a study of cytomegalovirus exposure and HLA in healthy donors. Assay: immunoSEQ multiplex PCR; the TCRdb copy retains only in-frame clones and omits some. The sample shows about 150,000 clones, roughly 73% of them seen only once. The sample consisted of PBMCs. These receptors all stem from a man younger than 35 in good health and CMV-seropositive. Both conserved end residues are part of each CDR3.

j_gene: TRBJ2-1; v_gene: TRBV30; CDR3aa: CAWGGGPYEQFF
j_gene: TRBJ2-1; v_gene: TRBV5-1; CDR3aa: CASGQGREQFF
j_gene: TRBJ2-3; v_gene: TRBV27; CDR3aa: CASSPRPPSSTDTQYF
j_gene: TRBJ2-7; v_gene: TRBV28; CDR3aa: CASSPGQPYEQYF
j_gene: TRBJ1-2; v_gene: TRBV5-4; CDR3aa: CASTGETPTIFGYTF
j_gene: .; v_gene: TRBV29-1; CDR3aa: CSVIYDRFSYEQYF
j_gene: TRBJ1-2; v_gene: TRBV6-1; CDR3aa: CASCPQDTSYGYTF
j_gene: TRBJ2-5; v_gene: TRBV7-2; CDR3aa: CASSLREVLGGGGTQYF
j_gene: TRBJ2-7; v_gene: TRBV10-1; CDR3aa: CASSRDISYEQYF
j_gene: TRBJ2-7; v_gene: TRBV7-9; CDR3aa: CASSLGGSPGEQYF
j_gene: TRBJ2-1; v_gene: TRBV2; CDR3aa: CASRNAGGFINEQFF
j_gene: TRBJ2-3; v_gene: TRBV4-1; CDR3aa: CASSFRLAGPNRGTDTQYF
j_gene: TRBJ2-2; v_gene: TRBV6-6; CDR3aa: CASRRQNTGELFF
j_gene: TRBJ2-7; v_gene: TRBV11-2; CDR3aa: CASSRWGLAGSEQYF
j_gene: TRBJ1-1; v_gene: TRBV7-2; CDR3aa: CASSLGRGEGEAFF
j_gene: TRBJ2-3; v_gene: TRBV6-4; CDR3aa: CASSDSATGDLNTQYF
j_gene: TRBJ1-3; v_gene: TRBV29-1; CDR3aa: CSVPNWGPGNTIYF
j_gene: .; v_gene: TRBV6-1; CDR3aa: CASSERSGLIPYEQYF
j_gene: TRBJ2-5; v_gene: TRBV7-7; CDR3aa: CASSLGVAGETQYF
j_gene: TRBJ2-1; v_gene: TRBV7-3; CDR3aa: CASSPRAGQGIDNEQFF
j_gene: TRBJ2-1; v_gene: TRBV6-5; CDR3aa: CASSWTSVDNEQFF
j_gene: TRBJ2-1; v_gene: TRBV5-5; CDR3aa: CASSFSLAGGKLYNEQFF
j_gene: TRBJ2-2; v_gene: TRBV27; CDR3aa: CASSPLLGQVGELFF
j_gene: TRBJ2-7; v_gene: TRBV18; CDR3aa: CASSREGRSSYEQYF
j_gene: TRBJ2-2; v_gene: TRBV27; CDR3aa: CASSFSGTGVTGELFF
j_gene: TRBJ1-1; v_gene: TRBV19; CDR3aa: CASTIGRQNTEAFF
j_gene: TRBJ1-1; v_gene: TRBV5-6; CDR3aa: CASSTDLNRDGLNTEAFF
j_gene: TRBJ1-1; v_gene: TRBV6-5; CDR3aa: CASSLRGGGNTEAFF
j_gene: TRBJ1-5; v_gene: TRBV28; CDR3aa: CATRQDSNQPQHF
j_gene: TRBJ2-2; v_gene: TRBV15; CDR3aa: CATSSTNTGELFF
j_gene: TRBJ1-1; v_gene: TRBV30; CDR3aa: CAWSVSTVEGEAFF
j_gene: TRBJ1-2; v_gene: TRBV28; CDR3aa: CASSLGPGYGYTF
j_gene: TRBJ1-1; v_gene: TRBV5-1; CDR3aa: CASSFGGTEAFF
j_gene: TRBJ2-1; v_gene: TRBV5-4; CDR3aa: CASSLGLARYNEQFF
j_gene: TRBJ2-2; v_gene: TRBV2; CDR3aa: CASGRERDTGELFF
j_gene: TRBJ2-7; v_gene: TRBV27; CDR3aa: CASSPGGAKGRDEQYF
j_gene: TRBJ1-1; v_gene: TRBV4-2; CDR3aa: CASSQDRQYLFEAFF
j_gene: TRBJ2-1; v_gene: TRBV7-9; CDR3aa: CSSSLVARLAGILDEQFF
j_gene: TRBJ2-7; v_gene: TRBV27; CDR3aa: CASSHESPGTGFYEQYF
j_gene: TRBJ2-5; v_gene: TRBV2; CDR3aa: CASSLQETQYF
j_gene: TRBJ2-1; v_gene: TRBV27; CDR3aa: CASSSGLAGGRQFF
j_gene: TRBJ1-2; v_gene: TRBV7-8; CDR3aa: CASSHDTTNYGYTF
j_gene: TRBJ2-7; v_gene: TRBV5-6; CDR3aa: CASSLGPGFEQYF
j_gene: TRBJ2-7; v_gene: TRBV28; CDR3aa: CASSLAGGLVYEQYF
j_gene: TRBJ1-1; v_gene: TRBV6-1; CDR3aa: CASSWTGMNTEAFF
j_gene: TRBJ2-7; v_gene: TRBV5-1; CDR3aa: CASSFNLVVAYEQYF